Listed below are T cell receptor beta chains from one sample, sequenced in a study of PD-L1 blockade in urothelial cancer. The protocol was immunoSEQ multiplex PCR, while the TCRdb copy is restricted to in-frame clones and leaves out a portion. The table records roughly 60,000 clones, roughly four fifths of them present only once. The material sequenced was PBMCs, taken around atezolizumab (anti-PD-L1) treatment. The origin of the receptors is a man aged 65 to 85 with urothelial cancer. CDR3s include the opening cysteine and the closing phenylalanine or tryptophan.

TRBV14	TRBJ1-2	CASSQGQTANYGYTF
TRBV19	TRBJ2-3	CASGTSGRWGTDTQYF
TRBV7-2	TRBJ1-5	CASSLGPGSGNQPQHF
TRBV21-1	TRBJ1-2	CARGAGILYGYTF
TRBV5-4	TRBJ2-1	CASSLRGRGLNEQFF
TRBV5-6	TRBJ2-2	CASSLRTGYSGELFF
TRBV28	TRBJ2-3	CASPPSTGYTDTQYF
TRBV30	TRBJ2-7	CAWNWGGLSYEQYF
TRBV6-5	TRBJ1-2	CASSYSDRGYGYTF
TRBV27	TRBJ2-7	CASSWGQGSYEQYF
TRBV6-1	TRBJ2-7	CASRGNYEQYF
TRBV5-1	TRBJ1-1	CASSLRQGEAEAFF
TRBV27	TRBJ2-1	CASSRRREGVGNEQFF
TRBV7-9	TRBJ2-1	CASSLQSLSNEQFF
TRBV2	TRBJ1-3	CASSETQGVFYSGNTIYF
TRBV5-1	TRBJ1-2	CASSPDRGYGYTF
TRBV9	TRBJ1-3	CASSVDSSGNTIYF
TRBV28	TRBJ2-1	CASRPNDGGNYNEQFF
TRBV6-5	TRBJ1-4	CASSRREDEKLFF
TRBV10-3	TRBJ2-1	CAITTGQGAYNEQFF
TRBV18	TRBJ2-7	CASSWRTSGYEQYF
TRBV15	TRBJ1-2	CATSRDKGQVYGYTF
TRBV5-1	TRBJ2-7	CASSLGLAGAKDEQYF
TRBV29-1	TRBJ2-2	CSVGARGDGGELFF
TRBV28	TRBJ1-5	CASSLWADNSNQPQHF
TRBV19	TRBJ1-2	CASSMPTGGSGYTF
TRBV7-9	TRBJ2-6	CASSNDRSGANVLTF
TRBV6-1	TRBJ2-7	CASRIDGAYEQYF
TRBV5-6	TRBJ2-5	CASSIRQGAQETQYF
TRBV11-2	TRBJ2-5	CASSLALATNQETQYF
TRBV7-9	TRBJ2-1	CASSLEASGSGEQFF
TRBV5-1	TRBJ2-5	CASSSPTAQETQYF
TRBV7-9	TRBJ2-7	CASSRVQGSHEQYF
TRBV7-7	TRBJ2-1	CASSPTRQVNEQFF
TRBV19	TRBJ1-4	CASSRQVNEKLFF
TRBV25-1	TRBJ2-7	CASRTGLAEGEQYF
TRBV5-1	TRBJ2-1	CASQPGTTYNEQFF
TRBV29-1	TRBJ2-1	CSVDGGGSSYNEQFF
TRBV7-9	TRBJ2-2	CASRLAGKSVGELFF
TRBV28	TRBJ2-7	CASSQGVNPSYEQYF
TRBV5-6	TRBJ1-3	CASSLSSRGSGNTIYF
TRBV4-2	TRBJ2-1	CASSQGSGPGDNEQFF
TRBV5-1	TRBJ2-5	CASSPQGLETQYF
TRBV19	TRBJ1-2	CASSIDHREGYGYTF
TRBV7-9	TRBJ2-2	CASSFGLGSGELFF
TRBV2	TRBJ1-2	CARLGQADQRGYGYTF
TRBV5-5	TRBJ2-7	CASSLAPQAPAHEQYF